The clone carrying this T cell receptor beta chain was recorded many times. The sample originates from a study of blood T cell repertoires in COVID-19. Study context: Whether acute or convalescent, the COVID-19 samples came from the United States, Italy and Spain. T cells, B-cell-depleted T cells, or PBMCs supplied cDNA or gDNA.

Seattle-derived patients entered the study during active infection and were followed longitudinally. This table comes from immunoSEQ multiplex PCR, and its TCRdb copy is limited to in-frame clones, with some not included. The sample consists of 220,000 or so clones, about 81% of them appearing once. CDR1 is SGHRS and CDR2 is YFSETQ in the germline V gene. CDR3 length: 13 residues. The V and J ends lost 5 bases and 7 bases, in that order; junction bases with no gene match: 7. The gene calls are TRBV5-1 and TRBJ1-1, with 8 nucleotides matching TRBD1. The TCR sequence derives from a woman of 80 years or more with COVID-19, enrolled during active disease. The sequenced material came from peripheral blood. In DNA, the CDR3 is TGCGCCAGCAGTTTAACAGGGGGTCTTGAAGCTTTCTTT. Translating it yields CASSLTGGLEAFF.